A single TCR beta chain is shown here with its context. These data come from a study of cytomegalovirus exposure and HLA in healthy donors. Study at large: Approximately 180 million T cells yielded some 100 million unique TCR beta sequences, as an earlier analysis found.

The PCR used 60 Vbeta and 13 Jbeta primers. Libraries were prepared by immunoSEQ multiplex PCR; TCRdb keeps only in-frame clonotypes and omits some of them. The top ten hold 2.5% to 4% of the sample, which has 150,000 to 200,000 clones, around 77% seen once. Trimming removed 3 bases at V and 9 bases at J, with 3 bases between. Germline values: CDR1 MDHEN, CDR2 SYDVKM. The CDR3 is 10 amino acids. This receptor was identified in a female donor in good health and CMV-seronegative. The chain is built from TRBV28 and TRBJ1-5; D remains unclear. Sequencing was done on a sample of PBMCs. As DNA, the CDR3 is TGTGCCAGCAGTTTCGGGCCCCAGCATTTT. Amino acids: CASSFGPQHF.